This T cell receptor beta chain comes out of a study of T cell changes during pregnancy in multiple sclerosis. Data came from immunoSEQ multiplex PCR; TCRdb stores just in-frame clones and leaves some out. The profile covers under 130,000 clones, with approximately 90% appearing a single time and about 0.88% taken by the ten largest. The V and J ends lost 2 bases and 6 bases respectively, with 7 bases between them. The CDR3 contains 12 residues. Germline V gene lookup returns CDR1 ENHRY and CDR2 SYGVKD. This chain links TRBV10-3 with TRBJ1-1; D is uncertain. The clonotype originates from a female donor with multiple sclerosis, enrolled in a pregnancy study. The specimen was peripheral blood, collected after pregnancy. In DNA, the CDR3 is TGTGCCATCAGTGAGCACGAGCCTGAAGCTTTCTTT. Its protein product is CAISEHEPEAFF.